Below are 11 T cell receptor beta chains sequenced from a single sample in a study of T cell changes during pregnancy in multiple sclerosis. Assay: immunoSEQ multiplex PCR; the TCRdb copy retains only in-frame clones and omits some. The sample lists 20,000 to 25,000 clones, about 85% occurring once. The source material was CD8+ T cells from peripheral blood mononuclear cells, sampled before pregnancy. These receptors originate from a female donor with multiple sclerosis, enrolled in a pregnancy study.

The chain employs TRBV6-1 and TRBJ2-5, with 9 bases aligning to TRBD2. Germline trimming cut 2 bases from V and 1 base from J; bases unmatched to any gene: 5. Germline V lookup: CDR1 MNHNS, CDR2 SASEGT. The CDR3 runs to 16 residues. The CDR3 spells CASSEWGLATQETQYF. CDR3 nucleotides: TGTGCCAGCAGTGAATGGGGACTAGCTACCCAAGAGACCCAGTACTTC.

The chain couples TRBV4-3 to TRBJ2-1; the match to TRBD2 covers 14 bases. The germline V gene encodes CDR1 LGHNA and CDR2 YSLEER. J lost 10 bases, V lost 0 bases, and 11 bases had no gene match. The CDR3 is 18 residues long. This chain's CDR3 is CASSQEGPGLAGVSEQFF. CDR3 in DNA: TGCGCCAGCAGCCAAGAGGGACCGGGACTAGCGGGAGTGTCCGAGCAGTTCTTC.

The chain combines TRBV5-6 with TRBJ2-7; possible D gene TRBD2, 5 bases. Trimming stripped 2 bases from V and 3 bases from J, with 12 bases between. Germline V gene data show CDR1 as SGHDT and CDR2 as YYEEEE. This CDR3 has 14 residues. The CDR3 here is CASSLGATSYEQYF. As DNA, the CDR3 is TGTGCCAGCAGCTTAGGCGCTACTAGCTACGAGCAGTACTTC.

The rearrangement uses TRBV9 and TRBJ2-1, with 7 bases identical to TRBD2. Germline CDR1 reads SGDLS; CDR2 reads YYNGEE. This CDR3 is built from 16 residues. The trim removed 3 bases at V and 0 bases at J, leaving 6 bases unmatched. The DNA of the CDR3 is TGTGCCAGCAGCGCCTCTAGCGGAAGCTCCTACAATGAGCAGTTCTTC. Amino acid sequence: CASSASSGSSYNEQFF.

The V gene is TRBV7-4, the J gene TRBJ2-5; D may be TRBD2 (6 bases). The CDR3 consists of 16 residues. Germline V gene sequence: CDR1 SGHVT, CDR2 SQSDAQ. The V gene lost 11 bases and the J gene lost 5 bases, with 27 bases spanning the gap. As DNA, the CDR3 is TGTGCCGCTTCAGGGTTAGGAGGGCCAAGTAGGGAGACCCAGTACTTC. Protein product: CAASGLGGPSRETQYF. Drawing the rest from reference TRBV7-4 and TRBJ2-5, the complete variable domain is GAGVSQSPRYKVAKRGRDVALRCDSISGHVTLYWYRQTLGQGSEVLTYSQSDAQRDKSGRPSGRFSAERPERSVSTLKIQRTEQGDSAVYLCAASGLGGPSRETQYFGPGTRLLVL.

This clone appeared a single time. The gene calls are TRBV27 and TRBJ2-7; D uncertain. Trimming took 5 bases from V and 2 from J, leaving 10 bases between them. This CDR3 has 13 residues. The germline V gene has CDR1 MNHEY and CDR2 SMNVEV (reference sequence). The CDR3 loop is CASSLTRAYEQYF. In nucleotides, the CDR3 is TGTGCCAGCAGTCTAACACGGGCCTACGAGCAGTACTTC.

J is TRBJ2-5 and V is TRBV6-5, with TRBD2 identical over 7 bases. The trim removed 0 bases at V and 1 base at J, leaving 5 bases unmatched. The CDR3 runs 16 residues. From germline, CDR1 is MNHEY and CDR2 SVGAGI. This chain's CDR3 is CASSYSGGTIQETQYF. The CDR3 DNA is TGTGCCAGCAGTTACTCGGGTGGGACTATCCAAGAGACCCAGTACTTC.

The chain uses TRBV2 and TRBJ2-6; D is unclear. Deletions cut 5 bases from V and 0 bases from J, with 5 bases between. The CDR3 extends over 14 amino acids. Looked up from germline, CDR1 is SNHLY and CDR2 is FYNNEI. The CDR3 nucleotides are TGTGCCAGCAGTCCCAGCTCTGGGGCCAACGTCCTGACTTTC. As protein: CASSPSSGANVLTF.

This clone has just one count. The J gene is TRBJ1-2, the V gene TRBV19; unclear D gene. The V end was cut by 3 bases, the J end by 3 bases, with 11 bases between. Germline CDR1 reads LNHDA; CDR2 reads SQIVND (reference sequence). The CDR3 covers 14 residues. This chain's CDR3 is CASSIRRSDYGYTF. The DNA for the CDR3 is TGTGCCAGTAGTATTCGTAGAAGCGACTATGGCTACACCTTC.

The chain joins TRBV18 to TRBJ2-1; 9 nucleotides align to TRBD2. The germline CDR1 and CDR2 sequences are KGHSH and LQKENI. The CDR3 runs 17 residues. Trimming removed 1 base from V and 6 bases from J; junction bases left unmatched: 10. The CDR3 DNA is TGTGCCAGCTCACCACTTGATGAACTAGCGGGCTTCAATGAGCAGTTCTTC. It codes for CASSPLDELAGFNEQFF.

This chain joins TRBV13 and TRBJ1-2, with 9 bases matching TRBD1. CDR1 PRHDT and CDR2 FYEKMQ come from the germline V gene (reference sequence). Trimming took 4 bases from V and 4 from J; bases not matched to a gene: 4. CDR3 length: 14 amino acids. This chain's CDR3 is CASSSRDRVYGYTF. The CDR3 region has the DNA TGTGCCAGCAGCTCCCGGGACAGGGTCTATGGCTACACCTTC.